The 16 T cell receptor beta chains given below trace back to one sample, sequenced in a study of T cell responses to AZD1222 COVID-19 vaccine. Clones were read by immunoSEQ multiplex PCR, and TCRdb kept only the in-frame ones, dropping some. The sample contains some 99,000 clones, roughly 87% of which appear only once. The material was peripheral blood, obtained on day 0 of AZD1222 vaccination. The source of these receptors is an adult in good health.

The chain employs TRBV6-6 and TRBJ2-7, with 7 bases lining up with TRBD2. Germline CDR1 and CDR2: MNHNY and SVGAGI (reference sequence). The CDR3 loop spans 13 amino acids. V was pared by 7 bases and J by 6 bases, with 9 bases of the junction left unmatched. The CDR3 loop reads CASKTGTIAEQYF. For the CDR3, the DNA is TGTGCCAGCAAAACCGGGACTATAGCCGAGCAGTACTTC.

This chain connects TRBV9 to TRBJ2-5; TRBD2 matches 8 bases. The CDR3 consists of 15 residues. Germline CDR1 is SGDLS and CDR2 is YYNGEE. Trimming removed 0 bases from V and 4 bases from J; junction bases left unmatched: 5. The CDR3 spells CASSVGSGSPETQYF. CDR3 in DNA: TGTGCCAGCAGCGTAGGGAGCGGGAGCCCAGAGACCCAGTACTTC.

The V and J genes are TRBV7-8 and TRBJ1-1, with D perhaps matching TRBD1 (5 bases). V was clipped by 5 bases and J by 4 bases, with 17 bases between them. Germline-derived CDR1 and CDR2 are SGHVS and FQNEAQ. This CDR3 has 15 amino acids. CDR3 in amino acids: CASSRDQGSGTEAFF. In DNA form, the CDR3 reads TGTGCCAGCAGCCGCGACCAGGGTTCGGGCACTGAAGCTTTCTTT.

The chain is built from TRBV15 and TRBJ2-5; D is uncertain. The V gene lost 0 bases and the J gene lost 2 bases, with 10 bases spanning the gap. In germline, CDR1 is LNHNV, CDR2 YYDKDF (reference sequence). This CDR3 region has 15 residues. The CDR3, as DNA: TGTGCCACCAGCAGAGATAGCCAGCAACAAGAGACCCAGTACTTC. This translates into CATSRDSQQQETQYF.

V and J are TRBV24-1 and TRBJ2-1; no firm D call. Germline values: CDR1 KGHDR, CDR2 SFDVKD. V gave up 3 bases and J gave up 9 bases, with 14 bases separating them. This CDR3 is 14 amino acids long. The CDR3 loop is CATSDLRPWGEQFF. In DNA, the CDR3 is TGTGCCACCAGTGATCTGCGTCCTTGGGGTGAGCAGTTCTTC.

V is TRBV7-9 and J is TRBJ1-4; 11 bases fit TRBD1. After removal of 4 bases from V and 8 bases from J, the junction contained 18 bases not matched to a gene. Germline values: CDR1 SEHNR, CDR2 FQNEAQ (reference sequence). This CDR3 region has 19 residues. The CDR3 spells CASSWGTGGSLRKNEKLFF. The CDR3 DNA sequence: TGTGCCAGCAGCTGGGGGACAGGGGGTTCTCTCAGGAAGAACGAAAAACTGTTTTTT.

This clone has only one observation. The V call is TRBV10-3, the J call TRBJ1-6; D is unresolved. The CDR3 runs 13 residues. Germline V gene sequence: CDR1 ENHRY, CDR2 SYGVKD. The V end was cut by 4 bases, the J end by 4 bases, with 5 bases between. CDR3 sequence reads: CAISVEYNSPLHF. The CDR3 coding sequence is TGTGCCATCAGTGTGGAGTATAATTCACCCCTCCACTTT.

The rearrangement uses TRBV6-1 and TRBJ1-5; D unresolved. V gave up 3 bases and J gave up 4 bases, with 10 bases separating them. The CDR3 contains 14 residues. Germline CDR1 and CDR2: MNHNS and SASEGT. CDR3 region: CASSDGGPNQPQHF. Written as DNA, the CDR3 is TGTGCCAGCAGTGATGGCGGACCAAATCAGCCCCAGCATTTT.

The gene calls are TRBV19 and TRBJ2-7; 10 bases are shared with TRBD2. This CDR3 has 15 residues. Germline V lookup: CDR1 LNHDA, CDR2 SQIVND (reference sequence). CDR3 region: CASSGASGRTYEQYF. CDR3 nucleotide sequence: TGTGCATCATCGGGGGCTAGCGGGAGAACCTACGAGCAGTACTTC. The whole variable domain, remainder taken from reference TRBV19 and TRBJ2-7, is DGGITQSPKYLFRKEGQNVTLSCEQNLNHDAMYWYRQDPGQGLRLIYYSQIVNDFQKGDIAEGYSVSREKKESFPLTVTSAQKNPTAFYLCASSGASGRTYEQYFGPGTRLTVT.

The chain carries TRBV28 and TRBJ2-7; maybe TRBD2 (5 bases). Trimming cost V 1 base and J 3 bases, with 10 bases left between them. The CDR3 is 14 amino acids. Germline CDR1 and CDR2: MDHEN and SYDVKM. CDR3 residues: CASSLFRGLYEQYF. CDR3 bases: TGTGCCAGCAGTTTATTTCGGGGTCTCTACGAGCAGTACTTC.

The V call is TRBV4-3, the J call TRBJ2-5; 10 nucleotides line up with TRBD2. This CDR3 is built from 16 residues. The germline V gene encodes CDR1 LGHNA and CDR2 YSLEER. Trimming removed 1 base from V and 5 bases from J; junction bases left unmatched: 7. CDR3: CASSQGASGGTETQYF. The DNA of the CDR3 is TGCGCCAGCAGCCAAGGGGCTAGCGGGGGTACGGAGACCCAGTACTTC.

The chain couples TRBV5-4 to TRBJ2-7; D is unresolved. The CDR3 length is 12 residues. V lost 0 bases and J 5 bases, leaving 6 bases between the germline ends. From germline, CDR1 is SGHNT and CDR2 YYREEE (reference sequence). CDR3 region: CASSLDINEQYF. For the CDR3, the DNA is TGTGCCAGCAGCTTGGATATCAACGAGCAGTACTTC. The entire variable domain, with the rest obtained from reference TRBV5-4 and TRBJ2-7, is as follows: ETGVTQSPTHLIKTRGQQVTLRCSSQSGHNTVSWYQQALGQGPQFIFQYYREEENGRGNFPPRFSGLQFPNYSSELNVNALELDDSALYLCASSLDINEQYFGPGTRLTVT.

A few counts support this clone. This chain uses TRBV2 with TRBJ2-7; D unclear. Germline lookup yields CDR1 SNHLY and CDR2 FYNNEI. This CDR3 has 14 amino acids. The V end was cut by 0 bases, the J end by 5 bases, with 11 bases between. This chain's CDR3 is CASSEARPKDEQYF. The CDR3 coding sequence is TGTGCCAGCAGTGAAGCGCGGCCAAAGGACGAGCAGTACTTC.

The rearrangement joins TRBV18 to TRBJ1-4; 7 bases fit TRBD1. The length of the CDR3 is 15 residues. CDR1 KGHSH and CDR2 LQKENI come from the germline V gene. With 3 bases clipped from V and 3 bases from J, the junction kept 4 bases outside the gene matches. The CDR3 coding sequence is TGTGCCAGCTCACCCGACAGGGTCCCTAATGAAAAACTGTTTTTT. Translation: CASSPDRVPNEKLFF.

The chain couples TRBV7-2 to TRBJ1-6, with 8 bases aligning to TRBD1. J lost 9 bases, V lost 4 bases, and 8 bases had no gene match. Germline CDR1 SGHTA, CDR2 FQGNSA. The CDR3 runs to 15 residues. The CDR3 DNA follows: TGTGCCAGCAGCTCCGGACAGGGAAGGACTTCACCCCTCCACTTT. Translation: CASSSGQGRTSPLHF.

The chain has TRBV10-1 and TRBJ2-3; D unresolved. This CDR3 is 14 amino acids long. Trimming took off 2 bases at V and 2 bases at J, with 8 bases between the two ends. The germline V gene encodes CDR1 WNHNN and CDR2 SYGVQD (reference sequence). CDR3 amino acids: CASSELTPTDTQYF. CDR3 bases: TGCGCCAGCAGTGAGCTTACTCCCACAGATACGCAGTATTTT.